This T cell receptor (beta chain) derives from a study of T cells in Graves' hyperthyroidism and ophthalmopathy (dated by TCRdb to 2018 to 2020). In the study overall: Peripheral blood was collected at initial diagnosis, before any treatment. To identify distinguishing TCR V-J signatures, a discovery cohort of about 95 patients was used, comprising 40 to 45 with Graves' ophthalmopathy and roughly 60 with stable Graves' hyperthyroidism. Prospective prediction of ophthalmopathy was tested in an independent validation cohort of 18 to 20 hyperthyroidism patients and 17 patients who later progressed to ophthalmopathy. The approximately 90 discovery patients were divided at random into training and test sets in a 7:3 ratio. In roughly six Graves' hyperthyroidism patients, the study also compared T-cell repertoires from thyroid tissue with T-cell repertoires from blood. After sampling, hyperthyroidism patients received methimazole starting at 30 mg daily, and ophthalmopathy patients received high-dose intravenous methylprednisolone. The paper describes TCR Vbeta CDR3 sequencing of 120 to 150 peripheral blood samples, made up of 43 ophthalmopathy patients, roughly 75 hyperthyroidism patients and 17 progressor patients.

V drops 5 bases and J drops 3 bases, leaving 20 bases in between. From the germline V gene (reference sequence), CDR1 is LNHNV and CDR2 is YYDKDF. The cysteine opens and the phenylalanine closes a CDR3 of 17 amino acids. Only the CDR3 portion is preserved as DNA: 51 bases, with reading frame beginning at the first base. Graves' hyperthyroidism was defined as stable when no progression to ophthalmopathy occurred over 18 months of follow-up. The hyperthyroidism patients were between 18 and 65 years old and newly diagnosed, with a disease duration of less than 2 months. The study excluded patients with uncontrolled infections, other autoimmune diseases, pregnancy or lactation. Diagnoses relied on clinical symptoms, serum thyroxine and TRAb, thyroid ultrasound and orbital computed tomography. PBMCs were separated from approximately 9.9 ml of fresh peripheral blood using Ficoll-Paque density gradient centrifugation. Total RNA was extracted using Trizol reagent, and RNA quality was assessed on an Agilent 2100 Bioanalyzer.

This clonotype was counted ten times or more. This clone's antigen is unknown. It has no much larger one-base neighbor in the sample; base qualities were not kept. General findings and caveats noted by the study authors: Ophthalmopathy was separated from stable hyperthyroidism by a 13 V-J signature model, with over 85% sensitivity and 81% to 82% specificity obtained in cross-validation and 80%/75% obtained in testing. Most expanded thyroid clonotypes (frequency above 0.001) were also detected in blood, suggesting blood repertoires may reflect thyroid immune responses. No statistical method was used to fix the sample size in advance, and group allocation was not hidden from the investigators. During validation, the model predicted progression to ophthalmopathy a median of approximately six months ahead of onset, with around 70% sensitivity and 72.22% specificity.

TCR beta CDR3 regions were amplified from RNA transcripts. The TCR CDR3 was subjected to a first round of RT-PCR using the HTBI primer set and the Qiagen OneStep RT-PCR kit. Libraries were constructed in a second round of multiplex PCR, after which size selection and purification were performed. The libraries were sequenced on an Illumina HiSeq2000 using paired-end 100 bp reads. The published analysis was carried out like this. Raw data were processed with SOAPnuke, discarding reads with adapters, uncalled bases, mean Phred below 15, or no exact constant-primer or identifier match. COPE v1.2.5 was used to merge the high-quality paired reads, and each unique nucleotide sequence was defined as a clonotype. Clonotypes were aligned to IMGT TRBV, TRBD and TRBJ reference segments using MiTCR v1.1. Only V-J combinations with frequency above 0.0001, covering 99% to 99.2% of repertoires, were analysed. The TCS score was defined as F50 (clonal expansion) divided by E x V (chaos), with BLOSUM62-based TCRdist calculated between CDR3 peptides within each V-J. Welch's t-statistics and random forest reduced roughly 500 V-J features to some 14, which were used in a naive Bayes classifier (R e1071). TCRdb reprocessing: public reads trimmed at Q25 with fastp, clones called with MiXCR, in-frame beta chains kept. Each record represents a unique CDR3 protein, reported with the most common genes and DNA among its rows. None of the V and J calls come from the authors' own analysis; TCRdb made them. This sample is represented by 500,000 to 700,000 distinct CDR3 sequences; around 15% of them were singletons. The ten top clones hold 15% to 20% of the sample.

This chain is built from TRBV15 and TRBJ2-1; the best D guess is TRBD2, with 6 bases matching. Sequences were obtained from blood. The receptor was isolated from a woman in her late teens or twenties with Graves' hyperthyroidism. The CDR3 is CATSGGSAGPLYNEQFF. The sequenced DNA is TGTGCCACCAGCGGGGGGAGCGCGGGACCCCTCTACAATGAGCAGTTCTTC. Joined to the reference TRBV15 and TRBJ2-1 proteins, this CDR3 gives the full variable domain: DAMVIQNPRYQVTQFGKPVTLSCSQTLNHNVMYWYQQKSSQAPKLLFHYYDKDFNNEADTPDNFQSRRPNTSFCFLDIRSPGLGDTAMYLCATSGGSAGPLYNEQFFGPGTRLTVL.